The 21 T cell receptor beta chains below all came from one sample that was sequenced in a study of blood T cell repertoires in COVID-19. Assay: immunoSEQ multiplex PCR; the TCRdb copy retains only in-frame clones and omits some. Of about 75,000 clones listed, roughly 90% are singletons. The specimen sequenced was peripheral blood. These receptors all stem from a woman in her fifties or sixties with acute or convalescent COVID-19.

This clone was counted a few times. This CDR3 reads CASSQDLGQLNSPLHF. The CDR3 DNA reads TGTGCCAGCAGCCAAGATCTCGGACAGCTAAATTCACCCCTCCACTTT. This rearrangement joins TRBV14 to TRBJ1-6; possibly TRBD1 for D (6 bases). Germline values: CDR1 SGHDN, CDR2 FVKESK. Between the trimmed V and J ends, which lost 0 bases and 7 bases, there was a span of 13 bases. The CDR3 sequence is 16 residues long.

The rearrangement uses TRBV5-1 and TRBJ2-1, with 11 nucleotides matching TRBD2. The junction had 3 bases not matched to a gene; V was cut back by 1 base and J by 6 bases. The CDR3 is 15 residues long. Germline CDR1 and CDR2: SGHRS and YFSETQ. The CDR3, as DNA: TGCGCCAGCAGCTTGTCCCTAGCGGGAGGCAATGAGCAGTTCTTC. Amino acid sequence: CASSLSLAGGNEQFF. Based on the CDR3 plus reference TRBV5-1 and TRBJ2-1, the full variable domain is KAGVTQTPRYLIKTRGQQVTLSCSPISGHRSVSWYQQTPGQGLQFLFEYFSETQRNKGNFPGRFSGRQFSNSRSEMNVSTLELGDSALYLCASSLSLAGGNEQFFGPGTRLTVL.

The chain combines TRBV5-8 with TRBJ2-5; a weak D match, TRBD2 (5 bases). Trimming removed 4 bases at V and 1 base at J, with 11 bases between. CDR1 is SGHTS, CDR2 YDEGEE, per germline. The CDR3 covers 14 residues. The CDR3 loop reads CASSRSGIQETQYF. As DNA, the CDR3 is TGTGCCAGCAGCCGTTCGGGGATCCAAGAGACCCAGTACTTC.

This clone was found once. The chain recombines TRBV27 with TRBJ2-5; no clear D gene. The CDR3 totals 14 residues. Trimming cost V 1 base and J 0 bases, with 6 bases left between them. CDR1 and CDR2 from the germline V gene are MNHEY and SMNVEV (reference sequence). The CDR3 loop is CASSLWADQETQYF. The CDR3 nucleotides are TGTGCCAGCAGTTTATGGGCAGACCAAGAGACCCAGTACTTC.

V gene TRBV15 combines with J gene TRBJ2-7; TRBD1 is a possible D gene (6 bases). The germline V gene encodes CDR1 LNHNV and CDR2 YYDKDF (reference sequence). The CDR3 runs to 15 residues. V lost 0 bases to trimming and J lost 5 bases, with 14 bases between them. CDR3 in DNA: TGTGCCACCAGCAGAGATGGCAGGGGTGGCGACGAGCAGTACTTC. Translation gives CATSRDGRGGDEQYF.

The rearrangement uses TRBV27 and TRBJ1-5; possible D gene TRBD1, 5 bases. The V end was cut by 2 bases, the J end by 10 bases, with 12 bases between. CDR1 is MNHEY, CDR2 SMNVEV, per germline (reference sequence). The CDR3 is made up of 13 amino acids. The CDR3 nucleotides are TGTGCCAGCAGTTTAAGGGGTGTTGAACCCCAGCATTTT. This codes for CASSLRGVEPQHF.

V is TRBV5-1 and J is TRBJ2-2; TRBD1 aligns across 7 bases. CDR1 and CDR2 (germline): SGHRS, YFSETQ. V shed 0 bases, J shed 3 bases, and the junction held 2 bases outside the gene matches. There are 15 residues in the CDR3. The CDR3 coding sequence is TGCGCCAGCAGCTTGGAGGGACAGTACACCGGGGAGCTGTTTTTT. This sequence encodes CASSLEGQYTGELFF.

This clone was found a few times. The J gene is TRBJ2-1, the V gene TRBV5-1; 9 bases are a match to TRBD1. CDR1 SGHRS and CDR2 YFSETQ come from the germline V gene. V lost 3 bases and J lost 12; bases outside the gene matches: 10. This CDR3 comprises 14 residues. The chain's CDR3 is CASSWGITGGGQFF. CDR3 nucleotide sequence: TGCGCCAGCAGCTGGGGAATCACAGGGGGCGGGCAGTTCTTC.

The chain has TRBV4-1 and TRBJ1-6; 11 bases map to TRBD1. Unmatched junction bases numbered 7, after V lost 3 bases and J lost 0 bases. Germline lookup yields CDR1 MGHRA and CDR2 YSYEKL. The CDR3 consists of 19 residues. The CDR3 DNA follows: TGCGCCAGCAGCCATGCTGGGGACAGGGGGAGCTCCTATAATTCACCCCTCCACTTT. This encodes CASSHAGDRGSSYNSPLHF.

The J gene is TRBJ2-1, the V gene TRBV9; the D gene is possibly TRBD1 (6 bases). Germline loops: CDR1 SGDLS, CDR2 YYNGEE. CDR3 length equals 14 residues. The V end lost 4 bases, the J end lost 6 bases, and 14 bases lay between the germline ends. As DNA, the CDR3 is TGTGCCAGCAGCCCAAGTACAGGGCCCAATGAGCAGTTCTTC. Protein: CASSPSTGPNEQFF.

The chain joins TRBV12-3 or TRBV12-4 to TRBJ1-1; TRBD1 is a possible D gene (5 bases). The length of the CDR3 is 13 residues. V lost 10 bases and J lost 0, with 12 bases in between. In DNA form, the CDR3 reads TGTGCCACCACCGGACATATGAACACTGAAGCTTTCTTT. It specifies CATTGHMNTEAFF.

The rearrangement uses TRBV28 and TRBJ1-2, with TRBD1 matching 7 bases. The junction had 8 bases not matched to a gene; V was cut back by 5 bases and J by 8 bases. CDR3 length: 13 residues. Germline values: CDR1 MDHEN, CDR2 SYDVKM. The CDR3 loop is CASSIQNRGGYTF. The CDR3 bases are TGTGCCAGCAGTATCCAAAACAGGGGAGGCTACACCTTC.

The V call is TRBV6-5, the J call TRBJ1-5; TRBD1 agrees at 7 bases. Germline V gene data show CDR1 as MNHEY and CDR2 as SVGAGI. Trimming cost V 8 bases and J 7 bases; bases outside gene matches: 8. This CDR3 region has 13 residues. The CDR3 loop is CASFGQAGQPQHF. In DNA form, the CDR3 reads TGTGCCAGCTTCGGACAGGCAGGGCAGCCCCAGCATTTT.

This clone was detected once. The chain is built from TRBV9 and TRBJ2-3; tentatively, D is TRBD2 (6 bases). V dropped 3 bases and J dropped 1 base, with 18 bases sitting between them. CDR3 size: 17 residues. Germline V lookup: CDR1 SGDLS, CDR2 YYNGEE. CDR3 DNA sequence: TGTGCCAGCAGCGCCGGGGGTAACGGGGCCGGCACAGATACGCAGTATTTT. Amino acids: CASSAGGNGAGTDTQYF.

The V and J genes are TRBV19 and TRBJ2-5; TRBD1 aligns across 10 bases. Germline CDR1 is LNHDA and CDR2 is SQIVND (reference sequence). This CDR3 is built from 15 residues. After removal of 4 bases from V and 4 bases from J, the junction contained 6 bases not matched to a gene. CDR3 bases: TGTGCCAGTAGTAAGGGACAGGGGTCGGGAGAGACCCAGTACTTC. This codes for CASSKGQGSGETQYF.

The CDR3 DNA follows: TGTGCCAGCAGGCCGACAGGGGGACAGGAGTTCTTC. Translation: CASRPTGGQEFF. This rearrangement joins TRBV28 to TRBJ2-1; 9 nucleotides align to TRBD1. This CDR3 is 12 amino acids long. Per the germline V gene, CDR1 is MDHEN and CDR2 is SYDVKM. The V and J ends lost 6 bases and 14 bases, in that order; junction bases with no gene match: 8. Complete variable domain (other parts from reference TRBV28 and TRBJ2-1): DVKVTQSSRYLVKRTGEKVFLECVQDMDHENMFWYRQDPGLGLRLIYFSYDVKMKEKGDIPEGYSVSREKKERFSLILESASTNQTSMYLCASRPTGGQEFFGPGTRLTVL.

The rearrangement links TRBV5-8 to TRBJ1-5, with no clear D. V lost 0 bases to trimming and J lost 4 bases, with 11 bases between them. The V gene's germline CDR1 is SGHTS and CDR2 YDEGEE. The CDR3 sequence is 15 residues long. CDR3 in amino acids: CASSLEVWRNQPQHF. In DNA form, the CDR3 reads TGTGCCAGCAGCTTGGAAGTGTGGAGAAATCAGCCCCAGCATTTT.

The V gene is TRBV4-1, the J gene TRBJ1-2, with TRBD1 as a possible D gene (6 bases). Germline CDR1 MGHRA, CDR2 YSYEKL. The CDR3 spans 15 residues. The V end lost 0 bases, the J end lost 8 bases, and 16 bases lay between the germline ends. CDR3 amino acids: CASSQDITGITGYTF. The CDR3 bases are TGCGCCAGCAGCCAAGATATAACAGGGATAACGGGCTACACCTTC.

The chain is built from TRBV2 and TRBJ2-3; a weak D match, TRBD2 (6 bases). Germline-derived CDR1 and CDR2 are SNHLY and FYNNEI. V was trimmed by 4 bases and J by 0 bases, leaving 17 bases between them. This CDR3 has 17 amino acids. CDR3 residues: CASSVDGGSGSTDTQYF. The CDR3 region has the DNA TGTGCCAGCAGTGTGGACGGGGGTAGCGGAAGCACAGATACGCAGTATTTT.

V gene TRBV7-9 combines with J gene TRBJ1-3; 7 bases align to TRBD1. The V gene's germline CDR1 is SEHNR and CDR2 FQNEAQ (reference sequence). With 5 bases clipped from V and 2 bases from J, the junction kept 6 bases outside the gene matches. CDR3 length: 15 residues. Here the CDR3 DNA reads TGTGCCAGCAGCATCGGGGACAGCGCTGGAAACACCATATATTTT. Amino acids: CASSIGDSAGNTIYF.

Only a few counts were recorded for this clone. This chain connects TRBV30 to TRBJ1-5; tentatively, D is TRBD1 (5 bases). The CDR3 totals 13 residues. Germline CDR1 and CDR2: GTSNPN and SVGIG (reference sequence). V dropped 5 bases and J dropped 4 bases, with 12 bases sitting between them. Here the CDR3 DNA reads TGTGCCTGGCAGGGAAAGAATAATCAGCCCCAGCATTTT. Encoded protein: CAWQGKNNQPQHF.